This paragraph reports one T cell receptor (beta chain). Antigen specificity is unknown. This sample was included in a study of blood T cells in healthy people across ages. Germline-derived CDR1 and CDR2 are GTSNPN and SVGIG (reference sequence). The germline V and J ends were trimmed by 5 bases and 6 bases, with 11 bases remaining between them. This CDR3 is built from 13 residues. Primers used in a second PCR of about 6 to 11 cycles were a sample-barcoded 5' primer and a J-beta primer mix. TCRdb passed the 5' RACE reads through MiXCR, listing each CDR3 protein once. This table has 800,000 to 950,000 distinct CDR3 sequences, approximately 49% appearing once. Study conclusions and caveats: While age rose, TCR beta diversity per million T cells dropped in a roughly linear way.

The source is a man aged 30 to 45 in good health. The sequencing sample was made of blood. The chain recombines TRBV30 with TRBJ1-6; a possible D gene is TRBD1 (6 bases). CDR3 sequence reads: CAWELGGNSPLHF. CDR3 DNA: TGTGCCTGGGAATTAGGGGGTAATTCACCCCTCCACTTT.